The 20 T cell receptor beta chains presented below share a single source sample, sequenced in a study of OX40 agonist ivuxolimab in advanced cancers. Sequencing was performed with immunoSEQ multiplex PCR; in TCRdb, only in-frame clones are kept and a portion is missing. The repertoire holds 50,000 to 65,000 clones, about 90% seen once, with less than 2% in the top ten. The sample was CD4+ or CD8+ T cells sorted from blood, taken in a trial of the OX40 agonist ivuxolimab. These receptors were taken from an adult with an advanced solid tumor such as melanoma, head and neck, liver or kidney cancer.

V and J are TRBV5-1 and TRBJ1-1; 8 bases match TRBD1. Germline loops: CDR1 SGHRS, CDR2 YFSETQ. V lost 0 bases to trimming and J lost 1 base; unmatched junction nucleotides: 2. The CDR3 loop spans 15 amino acids. The CDR3 is CASSLVQGANTEAFF. In DNA form, the CDR3 reads TGCGCCAGCAGCTTGGTCCAGGGGGCGAACACTGAAGCTTTCTTT.

A remark on this clone: The junction does not match germline at one end; this may be a read error. The chain combines TRBV5-1 with TRBJ2-1, with TRBD1 matching over 7 bases. Germline lookup yields CDR1 SGHRS and CDR2 YFSETQ. The CDR3 is made up of 16 amino acids. The CDR3 spells CASSLARGTAYDEQFF. Written as DNA, the CDR3 is TGCGCCAGCAGCTTGGCCAGAGGGACAGCCTACGATGAGCAGTTCTTC.

The chain joins TRBV27 to TRBJ1-6; no reliable D call. Per germline, CDR1 MNHEY and CDR2 SMNVEV (reference sequence). V was clipped by 5 bases and J by 10 bases, with 12 bases between them. The CDR3 sequence is 13 residues long. The CDR3 DNA sequence: TGTGCCAGCAGTCCCGTGAGTTTCTCACCCCTCCACTTT. Encoded protein: CASSPVSFSPLHF.

The chain carries TRBV5-1 and TRBJ2-1; D gene uncertain. The V end was cut by 0 bases, the J end by 0 bases, with 7 bases between. Germline V gene sequence: CDR1 SGHRS, CDR2 YFSETQ. This CDR3 contains 15 residues. Written as DNA, the CDR3 is TGCGCCAGCAGCTTGGTGGAGAGCTCCTACAATGAGCAGTTCTTC. This translates into CASSLVESSYNEQFF.

This chain joins TRBV6-1 and TRBJ2-2; TRBD1 might be the D (6 bases). Germline V gene sequence: CDR1 MNHNS, CDR2 SASEGT. With 4 bases removed from V and 5 bases from J, the gap between germline ends came to 14 bases. The CDR3 extends over 15 amino acids. The CDR3 DNA reads TGTGCCAGCAGTGTAGCAGGGGCGCGGACCGGGGAGCTGTTTTTT. Amino acid sequence: CASSVAGARTGELFF.

The chain employs TRBV7-9 and TRBJ2-2; 10 bases agree with TRBD1. V shed 5 bases, J shed 4 bases, and the junction held 4 bases outside the gene matches. Germline CDR1 and CDR2: SEHNR and FQNEAQ (reference sequence). CDR3 length equals 15 residues. Here the CDR3 DNA reads TGTGCCAGCAGCCCAGGACAGGGGGGCACCGGGGAGCTGTTTTTT. It specifies CASSPGQGGTGELFF.

This sequence joins TRBV6-1 and TRBJ2-6, with a possible D match to TRBD2 (5 bases). In germline, CDR1 is MNHNS, CDR2 SASEGT. Trimming removed 6 bases at V and 15 bases at J, with 12 bases between. The CDR3 runs 11 residues. Here the CDR3 DNA reads TGTGCCAGCAGAAACACGGGGTCCCTGACTTTC. Its translation: CASRNTGSLTF.

The V gene is TRBV5-1, the J gene TRBJ2-1; D ambiguous. CDR1 and CDR2 from the germline V gene are SGHRS and YFSETQ. V was pared by 0 bases and J by 9 bases, with 10 bases between. The CDR3 totals 13 residues. CDR3 coding DNA: TGCGCCAGCAGCTTGGGGCTAGTCGGTGAGCAGTTCTTC. Translated: CASSLGLVGEQFF.

This chain connects TRBV25-1 to TRBJ2-1, with 7 bases aligning to TRBD2. The germline V gene encodes CDR1 MGHDK and CDR2 SYGVNS. V gave up 4 bases and J gave up 8 bases; unmatched junction bases: 5. The CDR3 runs 13 residues. CDR3 nucleotides: TGTGCCAGCAGTGGGGGGGGACTGCATGAGCAGTTCTTC. This translates into CASSGGGLHEQFF.

The rearrangement joins TRBV6-5 to TRBJ2-7; no clear D. V was pared by 7 bases and J by 4 bases, with 8 bases between. The CDR3 is made up of 11 amino acids. CDR1 MNHEY and CDR2 SVGAGI come from the germline V gene. The CDR3 loop reads CASTTWYEQYF. CDR3 bases: TGTGCCAGCACCACGTGGTACGAGCAGTACTTC.

CDR3 in DNA: TGTGCCAGCAGCTTGGGCGGGACAAGAGGCAATCAGCCCCAGCATTTT. It codes for CASSLGGTRGNQPQHF. The chain employs TRBV5-6 and TRBJ1-5, with D possibly matching TRBD1 (6 bases). V lost 0 bases to trimming and J lost 2 bases, with 12 bases between them. There are 16 residues in the CDR3. Per the germline V gene, CDR1 is SGHDT and CDR2 is YYEEEE.

The rearrangement uses TRBV6-5 and TRBJ1-5; a weak D match, TRBD1 (6 bases). Trimming left V 2 bases short and J 3 bases short, with 8 bases between. This CDR3 has 14 amino acids. CDR1 and CDR2 (germline): MNHEY, SVGAGI. The CDR3 sequence is CASSYRGNNQPQHF. The CDR3 DNA follows: TGTGCCAGCAGTTACAGGGGGAACAATCAGCCCCAGCATTTT.

This chain joins TRBV6-5 and TRBJ1-3; no reliable D call. The CDR3 sequence is 15 residues long. Germline V lookup: CDR1 MNHEY, CDR2 SVGAGI. Trimming shortened V by 7 bases and J by 0 bases, and 13 bases separated the two germline ends. The CDR3 DNA reads as TGTGCCAGCAACCCGGACGGACTCTCTGGAAACACCATATATTTT. It encodes CASNPDGLSGNTIYF.

This chain joins TRBV5-5 and TRBJ1-5, with a weak D call TRBD1 (5 bases). CDR1 and CDR2 (germline): SGHKS, YYEKEE (reference sequence). The CDR3 sequence is 15 residues long. V shed 4 bases and J shed 2 bases, with 13 bases lying between them. CDR3 amino acids: CASSPGQGGNQPQHF. The CDR3 DNA reads as TGTGCCAGCAGCCCCGGCCAGGGCGGCAATCAGCCCCAGCATTTT.

The chain joins TRBV9 to TRBJ2-7; D might be TRBD2 (5 bases). CDR1 SGDLS and CDR2 YYNGEE come from the germline V gene. V was pared by 0 bases and J by 2 bases, with 12 bases between. CDR3 size: 15 residues. This chain's CDR3 is CASSVDPSRTYEQYF. DNA of the CDR3: TGTGCCAGCAGCGTAGATCCTAGCAGGACCTACGAGCAGTACTTC.

This chain uses TRBV10-3 with TRBJ2-1; D perhaps matches TRBD1 (6 bases). V was shortened by 8 bases and J by 4 bases, with 15 bases between the two germline ends. The CDR3 sequence is 14 residues long. Per germline, CDR1 ENHRY and CDR2 SYGVKD. CDR3 sequence reads: CAISRTAEYNEQFF. CDR3 in DNA: TGTGCCATCTCAAGGACAGCGGAGTACAATGAGCAGTTCTTC.

The gene calls are TRBV6-5 and TRBJ1-2; D perhaps matches TRBD1 (5 bases). The CDR3 covers 16 residues. CDR1 is MNHEY, CDR2 SVGAGI, per germline. V lost 0 bases to trimming and J lost 5 bases, with 16 bases between them. The CDR3 DNA sequence: TGTGCCAGCAGTTACTCTGTCCAGGGAGGGAGATATGGCTACACCTTC. Amino acids: CASSYSVQGGRYGYTF.

This chain connects TRBV6-1 to TRBJ1-5; D gene unclear. Germline values: CDR1 MNHNS, CDR2 SASEGT. This CDR3 contains 11 residues. V gave up 6 bases and J gave up 7 bases, with 7 bases separating them. In nucleotides, the CDR3 is TGTGCCAGCAGACTTACCCAGCCCCAGCATTTT. Protein sequence: CASRLTQPQHF.

This rearrangement joins TRBV19 to TRBJ1-3; tentative D call: TRBD1 (5 bases). Germline CDR1 and CDR2: LNHDA and SQIVND (reference sequence). The CDR3 sequence is 14 residues long. V lost 6 bases to trimming and J lost 0 bases, with 9 bases between them. CDR3 DNA: TGTGCCAGTAGAGGGACCGGCTCTGGAAACACCATATATTTT. The encoded protein is CASRGTGSGNTIYF.

V usage is TRBV18 and J usage is TRBJ1-3; 7 nucleotides align to TRBD1. CDR3 length equals 15 residues. J was trimmed by 4 bases and V by 6 bases; bases with no gene match: 9. Germline CDR1 and CDR2: KGHSH and LQKENI. The CDR3 sequence: CASSRTGVRGNTIYF. CDR3 DNA: TGTGCCAGCTCGCGCACAGGGGTGAGAGGAAACACCATATATTTT.